A selection of T cell receptor beta chains follows, all from one sample in a study of CD8 T cells in Susac syndrome. TCRdb re-called the immunoSEQ multiplex PCR reads with MiXCR, one entry per CDR3 protein. The sample consists of roughly 400,000 distinct CDR3 sequences, approximately 85% of them appearing once. Material for sequencing was CD8+ T cells from PBMCs. The receptors were gathered from a human donor with multiple sclerosis. The CDR3 runs from the conserved cysteine through the conserved F or W. D genes are given only for firm matches. Clone size is stated in some rows and not others, as once, few, many or a class when expanded.

V: TRBV12-3/TRBV12-4; D: -; J: TRBJ2-7; size: -; DNA: TGTGCCAGCAGTTCCCCGATCTTAAGCTCCTACGAGCAGTACTTC; CDR3: CASSSPILSSYEQYF
V: TRBV30; D: -; J: TRBJ1-2; size: -; DNA: TGTGCCTGGAGTCCCGGCAGGACCGCCTATGGCTACACCTTC; CDR3: CAWSPGRTAYGYTF
V: TRBV3-1; D: TRBD2; J: TRBJ2-7; size: -; DNA: TGTGCCAGCAGCCATATAGCGGGGGGCACCTACGAGCAGTACTTC; CDR3: CASSHIAGGTYEQYF
V: TRBV6-2/TRBV6-3; D: -; J: TRBJ1-5; size: -; DNA: TGTGCCACCGAACAGGGTGGAGGCAATCAGCCCCAGCATTTT; CDR3: CATEQGGGNQPQHF
V: TRBV6-1; D: -; J: TRBJ1-6; size: -; DNA: TGTGCCAGCAGCCATTCGACAGCTTACTATAATTCACCCCTCCACTTT; CDR3: CASSHSTAYYNSPLHF
V: TRBV3-1; D: TRBD1; J: TRBJ2-7; size: -; DNA: TGTGCCAGCAGCCAAGGAAACTTTAGGGGGCATCAGGGCGAGCAGTACTTC; CDR3: CASSQGNFRGHQGEQYF
V: TRBV20-1; D: -; J: TRBJ1-1; size: once; DNA: TGCAGCCCGAGGGACATGAACACTGAAGCTTTCTTT; CDR3: CSPRDMNTEAFF
V: TRBV28; D: -; J: TRBJ1-1; size: -; DNA: TGTGCCAGCAGGTTAACAGGGATCACTGAAGCTTTCTTT; CDR3: CASRLTGITEAFF
V: TRBV29-1; D: TRBD1; J: TRBJ1-1; size: -; DNA: TGCAGCGTCGACAGGGTTACTGAAGCTTTCTTT; CDR3: CSVDRVTEAFF
V: TRBV27; D: -; J: TRBJ2-5; size: -; DNA: TGTGCCAGCAATTGGAGCCAGGGAACCCAAGAGACCCAGTACTTC; CDR3: CASNWSQGTQETQYF